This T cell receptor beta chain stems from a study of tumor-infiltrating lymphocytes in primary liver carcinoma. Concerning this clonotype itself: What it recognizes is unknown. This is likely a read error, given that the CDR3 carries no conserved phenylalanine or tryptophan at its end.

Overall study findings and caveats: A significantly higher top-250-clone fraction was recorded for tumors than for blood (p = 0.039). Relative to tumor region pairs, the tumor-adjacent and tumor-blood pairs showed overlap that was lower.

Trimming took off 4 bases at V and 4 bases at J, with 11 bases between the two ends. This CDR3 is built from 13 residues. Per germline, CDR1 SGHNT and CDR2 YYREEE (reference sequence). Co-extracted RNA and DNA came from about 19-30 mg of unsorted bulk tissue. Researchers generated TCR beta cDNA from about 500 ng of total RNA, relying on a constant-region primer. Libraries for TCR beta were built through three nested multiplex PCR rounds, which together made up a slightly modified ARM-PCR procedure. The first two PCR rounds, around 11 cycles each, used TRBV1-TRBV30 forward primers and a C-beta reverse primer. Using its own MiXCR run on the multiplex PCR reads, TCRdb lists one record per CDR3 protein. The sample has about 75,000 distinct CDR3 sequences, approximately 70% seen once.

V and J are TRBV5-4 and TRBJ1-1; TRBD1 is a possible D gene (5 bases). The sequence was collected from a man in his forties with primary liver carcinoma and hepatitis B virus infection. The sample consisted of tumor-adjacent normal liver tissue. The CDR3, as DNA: TGTGCCAGCAGCAGCAGGGAGGGCACTGAAGCTTTCTTA. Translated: CASSSREGTEAFL.